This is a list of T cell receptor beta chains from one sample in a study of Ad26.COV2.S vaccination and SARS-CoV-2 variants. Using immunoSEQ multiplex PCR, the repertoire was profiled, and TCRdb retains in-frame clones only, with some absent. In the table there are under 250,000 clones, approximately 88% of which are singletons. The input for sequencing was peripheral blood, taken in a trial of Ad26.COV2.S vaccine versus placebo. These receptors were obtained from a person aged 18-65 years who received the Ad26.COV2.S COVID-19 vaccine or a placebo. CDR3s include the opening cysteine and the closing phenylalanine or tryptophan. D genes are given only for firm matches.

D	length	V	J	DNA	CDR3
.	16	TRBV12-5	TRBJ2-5	TGTGCTAGTGGTTTGGGACAGGCCGGGCATAGGGAGACCCAGTACTTC	CASGLGQAGHRETQYF
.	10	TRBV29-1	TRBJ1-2	TGCAGCGTCGACTTAGGTGGCTACACCTTC	CSVDLGGYTF
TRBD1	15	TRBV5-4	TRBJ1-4	TGTGCCAGCAGCCAAGGGACAGGGAGTAATGAAAAACTGTTTTTT	CASSQGTGSNEKLFF
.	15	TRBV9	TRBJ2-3	TGTGCCAGCAGCGTAGAACTAACGGCCACAGATACGCAGTATTTT	CASSVELTATDTQYF
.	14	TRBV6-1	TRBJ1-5	TGTGCCAGCAGTGAGAAGAGCGAGGGACAGCCCCAGCATTTT	CASSEKSEGQPQHF
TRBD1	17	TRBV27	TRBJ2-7	TGTGCCAGCAGTTTATGGCGGGGGAGGACAGGGGGCTACGAGCAGTACTTC	CASSLWRGRTGGYEQYF
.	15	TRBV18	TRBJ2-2	TGTGCCAGCTCCCGGGACACCCCGAGGACCGGGGAGCTGTTTTTT	CASSRDTPRTGELFF
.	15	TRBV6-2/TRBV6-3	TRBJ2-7	TGTGCCAGCAGTTACCCTGGACAGTCACAAAGCGAGCAGTACTTC	CASSYPGQSQSEQYF
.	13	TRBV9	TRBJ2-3	TGTGCCAGCAGCGCGGCTAGCACAGATACGCAGTATTTT	CASSAASTDTQYF
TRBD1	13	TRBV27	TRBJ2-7	TGTGCCAGCAGTTTGTGGGGACAGGACGAGCAGTACTTC	CASSLWGQDEQYF
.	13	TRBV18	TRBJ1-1	TGTGCCAGCTCGTCCACAGCAAACACTGAAGCTTTCTTT	CASSSTANTEAFF
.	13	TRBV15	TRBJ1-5	TGTGCCACCAGCAGACAGCTTAATCAGCCCCAGCATTTT	CATSRQLNQPQHF
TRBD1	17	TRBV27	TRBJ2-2	TGTGCCAGCAGCCTATCGGACAGGGGAAGATACACCGGGGAGCTGTTTTTT	CASSLSDRGRYTGELFF